This TCR beta chain was obtained from a study of shared clonotypes between healthy human individuals. Study conclusions and caveats: It was only blood that was sampled, and tissue repertoires likely differ. An expected dependence of interdonor clonotype sharing on sequencing depth was noted. Rarefaction demonstrated incomplete sorted-subset sequencing despite large depth.

CDR3 length equals 16 residues. V was trimmed by 4 bases and J by 4 bases, leaving 18 bases between them. CDR1 and CDR2 from the germline V gene are SGHRS and YFSETQ. Turning to this clone: The antigen is unknown.

The table came from immunoSEQ multiplex PCR; TCRdb's copy has only in-frame clones and leaves some out. The table shows some 630,000 clones, with approximately 75% occurring only once. The clonotype originates from a woman between 25 and 40 years old in good health. The chain carries TRBV5-1 and TRBJ2-1; either TRBD1 or TRBD2 may fit D (7 bases each). Sequenced sample: memory CD4+ T cells sorted from blood. Subset specified: CD45RA-negative fraction. The DNA for the CDR3 is TGCGCCAGCAGCCAGGGACAGCTAGCGGCATACAATGAGCAGTTCTTC. This sequence encodes CASSQGQLAAYNEQFF.